This TCR beta chain is drawn from a study of T cells in Graves' hyperthyroidism and ophthalmopathy. This CDR3 is 15 amino acids long. The germline CDR1 and CDR2 sequences are MNHNS and SASEGT. V was trimmed by 6 bases and J by 5 bases, leaving 20 bases between them. A NOSPECS grade of at least 4, a Clinical Activity Score of at least 3 and duration under 3 months were recorded in ophthalmopathy patients. Any patient presenting with uncontrolled infection, other autoimmune disease, pregnancy or lactation was left out. Using 10 ml of fresh peripheral blood, PBMCs were prepared. TCR beta CDR3 regions were amplified from RNA transcripts. TCR CDR3 underwent first-round RT-PCR with the HTBI primer set. TCRdb called the multiplex PCR reads again in MiXCR, with one record for every CDR3 protein. The table has about 610,000 distinct CDR3 sequences, roughly 14% seen once.

This clonotype originated in a middle-aged woman with Graves' ophthalmopathy. This chain links TRBV6-1 with TRBJ2-7; D ambiguous. What was sequenced was blood. CDR3 DNA: TGTGCCAGCAGAAACGATCCACCAAAATTGAACGAGCAGTACTTC. Translating it yields CASRNDPPKLNEQYF.